This entry is about one TCR beta chain. Antigen unknown. PCR involved 60 Vbeta and 13 Jbeta primers. Repertoires were generated with immunoSEQ multiplex PCR, while TCRdb's copy carries only in-frame clones and drops some. The data contain around 130,000 clones, more than 60% of them singletons. These data are taken from a study of cytomegalovirus exposure and HLA in healthy donors. Study summary: Roughly 89 million unique TCR sequences came from HLA-typed donors in an early release.

General study points: An Asian-associated ancestry cluster reportedly showed fewer N-insertions than the approximately 660-donor mean in a later analysis.

The CDR3 is 16 amino acids. Deletions cut 2 bases from V and 5 bases from J, with 15 bases between. Germline-derived CDR1 and CDR2 are LGHNA and YSLEER. V and J are TRBV4-3 and TRBJ2-2, with TRBD2 as a possible D gene (5 bases). Sequenced material: PBMCs. The sequence was obtained from a woman between 55 and 75 years old in good health and CMV-seronegative. CDR3 protein: CASSQLRGSGTGELFF. The CDR3 DNA reads TGCGCCAGCAGCCAACTTCGCGGGTCCGGAACCGGGGAGCTGTTTTTT.